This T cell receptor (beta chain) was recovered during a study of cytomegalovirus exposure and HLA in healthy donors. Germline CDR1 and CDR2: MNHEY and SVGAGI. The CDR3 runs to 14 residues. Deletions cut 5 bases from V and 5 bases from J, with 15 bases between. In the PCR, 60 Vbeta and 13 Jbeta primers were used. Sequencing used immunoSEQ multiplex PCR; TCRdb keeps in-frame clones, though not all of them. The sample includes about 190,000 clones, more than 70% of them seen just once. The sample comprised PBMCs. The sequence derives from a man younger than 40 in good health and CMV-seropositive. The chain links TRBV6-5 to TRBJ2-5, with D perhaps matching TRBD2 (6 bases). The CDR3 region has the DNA TGTGCCAGCAGTCCCGTCTTAGGGAGGGAGACCCAGTACTTC. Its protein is CASSPVLGRETQYF.